A single sample is the source of the 19 T cell receptor beta chains below, sequenced in a study of blood T cell repertoires in COVID-19. Sequencing used immunoSEQ multiplex PCR; TCRdb keeps in-frame clones, though not all of them. The table includes over 600,000 clones, approximately 90% detected once. Sequencing was done on a sample of peripheral blood. Every receptor here comes from a woman aged 18-29 years with acute or convalescent COVID-19.

This clone was counted once. The chain couples TRBV28 to TRBJ1-5; 7 positions match TRBD1. CDR1 is MDHEN, CDR2 SYDVKM, per germline. This CDR3 has 17 amino acids. Trimming cost V 6 bases and J 0 bases; bases outside gene matches: 11. CDR3 sequence: CASSAGTEMYSNQPQHF. The CDR3 coding sequence is TGTGCCAGCAGCGCCGGGACAGAGATGTATAGCAATCAGCCCCAGCATTTT.

The genes are TRBV3-1 (or the pseudogene TRBV3-2) and TRBJ1-1, with D perhaps TRBD1 (6 bases). Germline assignment: CDR1 LGHDT and CDR2 YNNKEL (reference sequence). The CDR3 has 15 amino acids. Trimming removed 2 bases at V and 5 bases at J, with 15 bases between. The CDR3 here is CASSQWGGGKTEAFF. The CDR3 coding sequence is TGTGCCAGCAGCCAATGGGGAGGGGGGAAGACTGAAGCTTTCTTT.

The chain links TRBV7-3 to TRBJ1-1; D unresolved. In germline, CDR1 is SGHTA, CDR2 FQGTGA. V gave up 2 bases and J gave up 0 bases, with 10 bases separating them. CDR3 length: 15 residues. The chain's CDR3 is CASSLRGIVNTEAFF. The CDR3 DNA reads TGTGCCAGCAGCTTACGGGGAATCGTGAACACTGAAGCTTTCTTT.

The count of this clone is one. This chain uses TRBV7-9 with TRBJ1-2; no clear D gene. The V gene's germline CDR1 is SEHNR and CDR2 FQNEAQ (reference sequence). With 5 bases removed from V and 5 bases from J, the gap between germline ends came to 18 bases. This CDR3 region has 15 residues. The CDR3 is CASSNGWEKTYGYTF. CDR3 nucleotide sequence: TGTGCCAGCAGCAACGGATGGGAGAAGACTTATGGCTACACCTTC.

The chain links TRBV19 to TRBJ1-2, with D hard to call. Between the trimmed V and J ends, which lost 3 bases and 4 bases, there was a span of 12 bases. CDR1 LNHDA and CDR2 SQIVND come from the germline V gene (reference sequence). The CDR3 runs 14 residues. Written as DNA, the CDR3 is TGTGCCAGTAGTATTCGTTACGGAGTCTATGGCTACACCTTC. Protein product: CASSIRYGVYGYTF.

The rearrangement joins TRBV27 to TRBJ2-7; 7 nucleotides align to TRBD2. Germline CDR1 MNHEY, CDR2 SMNVEV (reference sequence). The junction had 10 bases not matched to a gene; V was cut back by 7 bases and J by 4 bases. The CDR3 is 14 residues long. The CDR3 is CASTLRGDHYEQYF. The CDR3 DNA reads TGTGCCAGCACCCTCCGGGGGGATCATTACGAGCAGTACTTC.

The V gene is TRBV19, the J gene TRBJ1-2, with 8 bases fitting TRBD1. The CDR3 is 16 amino acids. CDR1 LNHDA and CDR2 SQIVND come from the germline V gene (reference sequence). J lost 6 bases, V lost 5 bases, and 14 bases had no gene match. The CDR3 DNA follows: TGTGCCAGTAGTCCTTCCCCCGGGAAACAGGGGGATGGCTACACCTTC. It yields the protein CASSPSPGKQGDGYTF.

The rearrangement links TRBV10-3 to TRBJ2-3; TRBD1 aligns across 7 bases. The J segment lost 4 bases and the V segment lost 10 bases, leaving 14 bases of the junction unmatched. From germline, CDR1 is ENHRY and CDR2 SYGVKD. This CDR3 comprises 15 residues. The CDR3 region is CATLRGQRVSDTQYF. As DNA, the CDR3 is TGTGCCACCTTAAGGGGACAGCGAGTGTCAGATACGCAGTATTTT.

The chain is built from TRBV5-5 and TRBJ1-4; no definite D call. There are 14 residues in the CDR3. Germline V gene sequence: CDR1 SGHKS, CDR2 YYEKEE (reference sequence). The V end lost 0 bases, the J end lost 6 bases, and 9 bases lay between the germline ends. The CDR3 nucleotides read TGTGCCAGCAGCTTGGGGCAGGTTGATGAAAAACTGTTTTTT. Protein: CASSLGQVDEKLFF. Full variable domain (missing parts from reference TRBV5-5 and TRBJ1-4): DAGVTQSPTHLIKTRGQQVTLRCSPISGHKSVSWYQQVLGQGPQFIFQYYEKEERGRGNFPDRFSARQFPNYSSELNVNALLLGDSALYLCASSLGQVDEKLFFGSGTQLSVL.

The CDR3 DNA follows: TGTGCCAGCAGCTTCTTGGACAGGGGGCTCGGGTCACCCCTCCACTTT. Residues: CASSFLDRGLGSPLHF. The chain carries TRBV7-9 and TRBJ1-6; 11 bases match TRBD1. The junction had 8 bases not matched to a gene; V was cut back by 3 bases and J by 10 bases. Germline assignment: CDR1 SEHNR and CDR2 FQNEAQ (reference sequence). The CDR3 contains 16 residues.

The chain couples TRBV14 to TRBJ1-1; no clear D gene. Per the germline V gene, CDR1 is SGHDN and CDR2 is FVKESK. V lost 0 bases and J lost 3, with 11 bases in between. The CDR3 sequence is 15 residues long. CDR3 in DNA: TGTGCCAGCAGCCAAGAACCCCGGGGATACACTGAAGCTTTCTTT. Translation: CASSQEPRGYTEAFF.

The CDR3 protein is CASSLLSGGYGYTF. The CDR3, as DNA: TGTGCCAGCAGTTTATTATCCGGAGGCTATGGCTACACCTTC. The chain couples TRBV27 to TRBJ1-2, with no clear D. The CDR3 sequence is 14 residues long. Trimming shortened V by 1 base and J by 4 bases, and 10 bases separated the two germline ends. CDR1 is MNHEY, CDR2 SMNVEV, per germline (reference sequence).

This chain uses TRBV11-2 with TRBJ1-6; tentative D call: TRBD1 (5 bases). Deletions cut 5 bases from V and 8 bases from J, with 13 bases between. Looked up from germline, CDR1 is SGHAT and CDR2 is FQNNGV. The CDR3 consists of 14 residues. The DNA of the CDR3 is TGTGCCAGCAGCGTGCGGGGGGGAGATTCACCCCTCCACTTT. Amino acids: CASSVRGGDSPLHF.

This chain links TRBV15 with TRBJ1-3; 8 bases are a match to TRBD1. V shed 6 bases and J 4 bases; nucleotides not matched to a gene: 8. The CDR3 sequence is 15 residues long. Germline V lookup: CDR1 LNHNV, CDR2 YYDKDF (reference sequence). The CDR3 nucleotides are TGTGCCACCAGTAAAGACAGGGGACGAGGAAACACCATATATTTT. Its translation: CATSKDRGRGNTIYF.

The chain carries TRBV2 and TRBJ1-2, with a weak D call TRBD1 (5 bases). V lost 8 bases and J 5 bases, leaving 12 bases between the germline ends. The germline V gene has CDR1 SNHLY and CDR2 FYNNEI. The CDR3 has 12 amino acids. The CDR3 here is CASGLDSYGYTF. CDR3 nucleotide sequence: TGTGCCAGCGGGTTAGACAGTTATGGCTACACCTTC. The whole variable domain, remainder taken from reference TRBV2 and TRBJ1-2, is EPEVTQTPSHQVTQMGQEVILRCVPISNHLYFYWYRQILGQKVEFLVSFYNNEISEKSEIFDDQFSVERPDGSNFTLKIRSTKLEDSAMYFCASGLDSYGYTFGSGTRLTVV.

V usage is TRBV4-1 and J usage is TRBJ2-7; D may be TRBD2 (6 bases). V was cut by 0 bases and J by 7 bases, with 13 bases left in between. The CDR3 contains 14 residues. CDR1 and CDR2 from the germline V gene are MGHRA and YSYEKL. The CDR3 sequence: CASSQDVRAGEQYF. CDR3 in DNA: TGCGCCAGCAGCCAAGATGTCAGGGCGGGGGAGCAGTACTTC.

The chain joins TRBV14 to TRBJ1-3, with TRBD1 matching 7 bases. The germline V gene encodes CDR1 SGHDN and CDR2 FVKESK. The CDR3 runs to 15 residues. The junction had 1 base not matched to a gene; V was cut back by 2 bases and J by 0 bases. The chain's CDR3 is CASSQTGVSGNTIYF. The CDR3, as DNA: TGTGCCAGCAGCCAAACAGGGGTCTCTGGAAACACCATATATTTT.

This clone was counted a few times. The CDR3 reads CASSPPGLAGAHSTGGELFF. The CDR3 nucleotides are TGTGCCAGCTCACCACCGGGACTAGCGGGGGCTCACAGTACAGGCGGGGAGCTGTTTTTT. The chain has TRBV18 and TRBJ2-2, with TRBD2 identical over 14 bases. Per germline, CDR1 KGHSH and CDR2 LQKENI. Trimming cost V 0 bases and J 7 bases; bases outside gene matches: 13. The CDR3 has 20 amino acids.

The V call is TRBV29-1, the J call TRBJ1-3; D perhaps matches TRBD1 (5 bases). The CDR3 loop spans 19 amino acids. V was shortened by 3 bases and J by 2 bases, with 26 bases between the two germline ends. CDR1 is SQVTM and CDR2 is ANQGSEA in the germline V gene. As DNA, the CDR3 is TGCAGCGTTGATGACGAGCGGGGGGTGCGTAAAGGGGCTGGAAACACCATATATTTT. As protein: CSVDDERGVRKGAGNTIYF.